This TCR beta chain appears in the sequencing data of a study of blood T cell repertoires in COVID-19. Only in-frame clones appear in the TCRdb table, and some are missing; sequencing was by immunoSEQ multiplex PCR. The repertoire has 150,000 to 200,000 clones, 75% to 85% of them found once; the top ten carry less than 20%. The junction had 4 bases not matched to a gene; V was cut back by 5 bases and J by 6 bases. The CDR3 is made up of 13 amino acids. The germline V gene has CDR1 LNHDA and CDR2 SQIVND (reference sequence). This TCR derives from a woman in her 50s with acute COVID-19. Material for sequencing was PBMCs or T cells enriched from blood (not recorded which). The chain carries TRBV19 and TRBJ1-2; 9 bases fit TRBD1. CDR3 nucleotide sequence: TGTGCCAGTAGTGTGACAGGGGGAAATGGCTACACCTTC. Its protein product is CASSVTGGNGYTF.